This TCR beta chain was identified in a study of T cells in Graves' hyperthyroidism and ophthalmopathy. Study-wide points: Expanded thyroid clonotypes (above 0.001) were mostly also found in blood.

Calling Graves' hyperthyroidism stable meant ophthalmopathy did not progress within 18 months. Amplification yielded TCR beta CDR3 regions, with RNA transcripts as the source. The HTBI set primed first-round TCR CDR3 RT-PCR. Each CDR3 protein gets one entry after TCRdb re-called the multiplex PCR reads with MiXCR. The sample holds 300,000 to 450,000 distinct CDR3 sequences, roughly 13% seen once. This clonotype was counted many times. The antigen is undetermined. V gave up 1 base and J gave up 4 bases, with 20 bases separating them. Per germline, CDR1 DFQATT and CDR2 SNEGSKA (reference sequence). This CDR3 spans 16 amino acids.

The J gene is TRBJ2-7, the V gene TRBV20-1; the D call may be TRBD1 or TRBD2 (6 bases each). The sample taken for sequencing was blood. This TCR came from a woman aged 18 to 35 with Graves' hyperthyroidism. This CDR3 is CSARGAQGTQTYEQYF. For the CDR3, the DNA is TGCAGTGCTAGAGGCGCTCAGGGGACTCAAACTTACGAGCAGTACTTC.